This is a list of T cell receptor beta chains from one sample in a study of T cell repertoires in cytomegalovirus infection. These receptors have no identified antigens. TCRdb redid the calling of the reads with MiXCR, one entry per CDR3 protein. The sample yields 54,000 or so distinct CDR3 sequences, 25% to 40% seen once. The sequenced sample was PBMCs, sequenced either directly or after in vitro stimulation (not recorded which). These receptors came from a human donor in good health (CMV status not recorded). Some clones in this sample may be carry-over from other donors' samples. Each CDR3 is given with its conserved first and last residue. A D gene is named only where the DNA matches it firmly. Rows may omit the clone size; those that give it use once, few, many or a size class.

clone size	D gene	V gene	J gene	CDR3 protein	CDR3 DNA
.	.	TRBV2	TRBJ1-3	CASRSSGNTIYF	TGTGCCAGCAGAAGTTCTGGAAACACCATATATTTT
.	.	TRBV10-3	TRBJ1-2	CAISKDRVYGYTF	TGTGCCATCAGCAAGGACAGAGTCTATGGCTACACCTTC
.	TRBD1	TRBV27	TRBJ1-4	CASSSTQTGGLEKLFF	TGTGCCAGCAGTTCCACCCAGACAGGGGGTTTGGAAAAACTGTTTTTT
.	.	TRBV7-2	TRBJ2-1	CASSPLGHNEQFF	TGTGCCAGCAGCCCCCTCGGCCACAATGAGCAGTTCTTC
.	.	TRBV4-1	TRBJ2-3	CATSPGGETDTQYF	TGCGCCACTTCCCCCGGGGGTGAAACAGATACGCAGTATTTT
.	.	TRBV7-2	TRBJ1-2	CACSFLANYGYTF	TGTGCCTGCAGCTTCTTAGCTAACTATGGCTACACCTTC
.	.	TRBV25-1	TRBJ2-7	CASSGVRSNYEQYF	TGTGCCAGCAGTGGGGTGCGGTCTAATTACGAGCAGTACTTC
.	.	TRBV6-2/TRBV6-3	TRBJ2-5	CASSLGQRVQETQYF	TGTGCCAGCAGCCTCGGCCAGCGGGTCCAAGAGACCCAGTACTTC
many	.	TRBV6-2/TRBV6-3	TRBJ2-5	CASSFGSEGGTQYF	TGTGCCAGCAGTTTCGGCTCCGAGGGCGGGACCCAGTACTTC
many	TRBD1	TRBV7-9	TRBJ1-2	CASYTRTGTNYGYTF	TGTGCCAGCTACACACGGACAGGGACCAACTATGGCTACACCTTC
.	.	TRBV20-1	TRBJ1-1	CRVPGRADTEAFF	TGCAGGGTCCCGGGTAGGGCTGACACTGAAGCTTTCTTT
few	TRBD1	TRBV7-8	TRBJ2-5	CASSLDRGRVAETQYF	TGTGCCAGCAGCCTGGACAGGGGTCGGGTCGCGGAGACCCAGTACTTC
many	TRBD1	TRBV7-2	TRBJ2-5	CASSPDRGQETQYF	TGTGCCAGCAGCCCGGACAGGGGGCAAGAGACCCAGTACTTC
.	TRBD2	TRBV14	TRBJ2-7	CASSLWTSGASSYEQYF	TGTGCCAGCAGCCTCTGGACTAGCGGGGCGAGCTCCTACGAGCAGTACTTC
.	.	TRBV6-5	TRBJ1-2	CASSYLGADLYGYTF	TGTGCCAGCAGTTACCTGGGGGCGGACCTCTATGGCTACACCTTC
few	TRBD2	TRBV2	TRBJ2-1	CASSNLAGVNEQFF	TGTGCCAGCAGCAACTTAGCGGGAGTGAATGAGCAGTTCTTC
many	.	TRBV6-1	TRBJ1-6	CASSVNSRSYNSPLHF	TGTGCCAGCAGTGTAAACTCCCGCTCCTATAATTCACCCCTCCACTTT
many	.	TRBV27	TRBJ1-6	CASSHQGLGAPLHF	TGTGCCAGCAGTCACCAGGGGTTGGGTGCACCCCTCCACTTT
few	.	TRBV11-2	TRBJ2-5	CASSLARGGTQYF	TGTGCCAGCAGCTTAGCGAGGGGGGGGACCCAGTACTTC
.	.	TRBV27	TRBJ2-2	CASRSNTGELFF	TGTGCCAGCAGATCGAACACCGGGGAGCTGTTTTTT
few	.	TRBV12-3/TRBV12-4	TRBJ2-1	CASSFPKSAKQFF	TGTGCCAGCAGTTTCCCTAAGAGCGCGAAGCAGTTCTTC
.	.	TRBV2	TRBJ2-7	CASSDFVSPLYF	TGTGCCAGCAGCGATTTCGTCAGTCCACTGTACTTC
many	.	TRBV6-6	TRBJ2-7	CASSYREGEQYF	TGTGCCAGCAGCTACAGGGAGGGCGAGCAGTACTTC
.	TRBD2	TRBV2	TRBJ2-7	CASSEEAGGIGYEQYF	TGTGCCAGCAGTGAAGAGGCGGGGGGGATCGGGTACGAGCAGTACTTC
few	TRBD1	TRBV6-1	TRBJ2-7	CASSSPGQGVYEQYF	TGTGCCAGCAGTTCCCCGGGACAGGGAGTCTACGAGCAGTACTTC
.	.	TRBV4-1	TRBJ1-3	CASSQVRSGNTIYF	TGCGCCAGCAGCCAAGTTAGGAGTGGAAACACCATATATTTT